This entry features one T cell receptor (beta chain) sequence. Antigen unknown. This specimen comes from a study of OX40 agonist ivuxolimab in advanced cancers. The overall study: Patients achieving partial responses numbered three: one hepatocellular carcinoma case and two cutaneous melanoma cases. Overall study findings and caveats: Partial responders dosed at 0.1-3.0 mg/kg displayed clonal expansion ranking among the lowest. By week 6 at 0.1 to 3.0 mg/kg, blood CD4+ and CD8+ T cells had expanded clonally.

Patients with autoimmune history or systemic immunosuppression were excluded. This CDR3 spans 13 amino acids. The germline V gene encodes CDR1 MDHEN and CDR2 SYDVKM. The V end was cut by 5 bases, the J end by 4 bases, with 11 bases between. The assay was immunoSEQ multiplex PCR, and TCRdb's table has in-frame clones only and misses some. This sample has 50,000 or so clones, with around nine tenths found just once. The chain uses TRBV28 and TRBJ1-2; the D is unclear. The sample here was CD4+ or CD8+ T cells sorted from blood, taken in a trial of the OX40 agonist ivuxolimab. The TCR originated in an adult with an advanced solid tumor such as melanoma, head and neck, liver or kidney cancer. CDR3: CASSESGTYGYTF. In nucleotides, the CDR3 is TGTGCCAGCAGTGAGAGCGGAACCTATGGCTACACCTTC.